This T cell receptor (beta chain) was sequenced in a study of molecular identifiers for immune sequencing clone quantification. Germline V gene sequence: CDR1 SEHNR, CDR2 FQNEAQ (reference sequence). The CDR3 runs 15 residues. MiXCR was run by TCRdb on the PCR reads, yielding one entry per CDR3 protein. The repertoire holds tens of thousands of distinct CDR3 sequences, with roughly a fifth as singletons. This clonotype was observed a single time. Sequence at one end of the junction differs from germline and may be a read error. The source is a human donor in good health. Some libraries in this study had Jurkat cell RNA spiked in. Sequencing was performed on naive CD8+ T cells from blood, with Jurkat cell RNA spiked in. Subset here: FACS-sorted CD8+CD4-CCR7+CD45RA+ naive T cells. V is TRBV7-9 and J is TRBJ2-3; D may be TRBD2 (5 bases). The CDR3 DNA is TGTGCCAGCAGCCAACTAGGTCCCCCCACAGACACGCGGTATTTT. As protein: CASSQLGPPTDTRYF. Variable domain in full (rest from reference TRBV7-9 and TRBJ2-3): DTGVSQNPRHKITKRGQNVTFRCDPISEHNRLYWYRQTLGQGPEFLTYFQNEAQLEKSRLLSDRFSAERPKGSFSTLEIQRTEQGDSAMYLCASSQLGPPTDTRYFGPGTRLTVL.